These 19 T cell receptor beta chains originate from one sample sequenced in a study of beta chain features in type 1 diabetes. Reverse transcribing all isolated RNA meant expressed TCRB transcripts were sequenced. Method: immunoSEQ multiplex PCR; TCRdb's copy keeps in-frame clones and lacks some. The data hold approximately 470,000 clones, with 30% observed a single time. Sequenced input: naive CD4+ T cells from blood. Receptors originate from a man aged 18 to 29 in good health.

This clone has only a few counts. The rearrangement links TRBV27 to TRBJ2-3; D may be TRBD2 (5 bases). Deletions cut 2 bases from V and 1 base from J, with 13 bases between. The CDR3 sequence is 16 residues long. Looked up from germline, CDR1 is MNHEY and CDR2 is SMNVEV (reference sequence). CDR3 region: CASSLGPAVGTDTQYF. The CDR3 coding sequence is TGTGCCAGCAGTTTAGGGCCAGCGGTGGGCACAGATACGCAGTATTTT.

The DNA of the CDR3 is TGTGCCTGGAGCGCCGGGACCTCAGAGCAGTTCTTC. It translates to CAWSAGTSEQFF. The chain links TRBV30 to TRBJ2-1; D tentatively fits TRBD1 or TRBD2 (5 bases each). V lost 3 bases and J lost 10, with 13 bases in between. The CDR3 totals 12 residues. Germline CDR1 is GTSNPN and CDR2 is SVGIG (reference sequence). Complete variable domain (other parts from reference TRBV30 and TRBJ2-1): SQTIHQWPATLVQPVGSPLSLECTVEGTSNPNLYWYRQAAGRGLQLLFYSVGIGQISSEVPQNLSASRPQDRQFILSSKKLLLSDSGFYLCAWSAGTSEQFFGPGTRLTVL.

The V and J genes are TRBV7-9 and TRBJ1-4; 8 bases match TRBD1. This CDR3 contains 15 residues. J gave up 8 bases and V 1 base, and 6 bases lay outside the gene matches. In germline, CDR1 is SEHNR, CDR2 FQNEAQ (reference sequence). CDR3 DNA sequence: TGTGCCAGCAGCTTAGGAGGGACAGGAACCGAAAAACTGTTTTTT. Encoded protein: CASSLGGTGTEKLFF.

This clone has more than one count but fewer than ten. CDR3 region: CASSPFSGSRGNEQFF. CDR3 nucleotides: TGTGCCAGCAGCCCCTTTAGCGGGAGTCGGGGCAATGAGCAGTTCTTC. The J gene is TRBJ2-1, the V gene TRBV14, with 9 bases matching TRBD2. The CDR3 length is 16 residues. With V trimmed by 4 bases and J by 6 bases, 10 bases remained unmatched. In germline, CDR1 is SGHDN, CDR2 FVKESK. The full variable domain, in which reference TRBV14 and TRBJ2-1 provide the parts outside the CDR3, is EAGVTQFPSHSVIEKGQTVTLRCDPISGHDNLYWYRRVMGKEIKFLLHFVKESKQDESGMPNNRFLAERTGGTYSTLKVQPAELEDSGVYFCASSPFSGSRGNEQFFGPGTRLTVL.

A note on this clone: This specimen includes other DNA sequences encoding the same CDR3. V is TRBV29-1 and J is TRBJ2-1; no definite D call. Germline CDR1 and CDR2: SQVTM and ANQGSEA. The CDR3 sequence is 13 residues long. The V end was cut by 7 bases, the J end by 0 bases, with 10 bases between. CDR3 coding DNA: TGCAGCGGGCGAGGTAGCTCCTACAATGAGCAGTTCTTC. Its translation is CSGRGSSYNEQFF.

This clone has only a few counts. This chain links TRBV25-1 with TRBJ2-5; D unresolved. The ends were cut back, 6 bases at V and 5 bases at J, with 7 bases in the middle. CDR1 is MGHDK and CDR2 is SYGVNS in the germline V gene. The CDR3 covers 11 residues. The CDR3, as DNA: TGTGCCAGCAGCCTCGGGGAGACCCAGTACTTC. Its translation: CASSLGETQYF.

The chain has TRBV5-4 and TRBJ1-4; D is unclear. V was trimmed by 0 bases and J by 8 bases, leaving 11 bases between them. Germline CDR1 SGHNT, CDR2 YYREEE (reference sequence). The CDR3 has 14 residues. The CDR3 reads CASSLAGLREKLFF. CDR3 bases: TGTGCCAGCAGCTTGGCCGGGCTACGAGAAAAACTGTTTTTT.

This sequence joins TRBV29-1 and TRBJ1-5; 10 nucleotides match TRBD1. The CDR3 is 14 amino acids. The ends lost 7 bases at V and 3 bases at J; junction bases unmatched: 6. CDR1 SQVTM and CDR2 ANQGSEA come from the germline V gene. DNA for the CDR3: TGCAGCGCACTGACAGGGGGCCTCAATCAGCCCCAGCATTTT. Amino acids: CSALTGGLNQPQHF.

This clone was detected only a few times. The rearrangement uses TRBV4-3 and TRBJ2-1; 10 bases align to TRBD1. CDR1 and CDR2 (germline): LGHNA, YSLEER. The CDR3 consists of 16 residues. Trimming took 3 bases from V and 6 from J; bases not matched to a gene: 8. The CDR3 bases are TGCGCCAGCAGCCAGGCAGCCGGACAGGGGGTCAATGAGCAGTTCTTC. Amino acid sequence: CASSQAAGQGVNEQFF.

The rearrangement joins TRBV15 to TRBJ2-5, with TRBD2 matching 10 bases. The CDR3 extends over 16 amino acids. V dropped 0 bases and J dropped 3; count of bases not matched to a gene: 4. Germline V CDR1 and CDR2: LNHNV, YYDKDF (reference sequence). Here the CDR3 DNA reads TGTGCCACCAGCAGAGATCGGCTAGCGGGAGAAGAGACCCAGTACTTC. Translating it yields CATSRDRLAGEETQYF.

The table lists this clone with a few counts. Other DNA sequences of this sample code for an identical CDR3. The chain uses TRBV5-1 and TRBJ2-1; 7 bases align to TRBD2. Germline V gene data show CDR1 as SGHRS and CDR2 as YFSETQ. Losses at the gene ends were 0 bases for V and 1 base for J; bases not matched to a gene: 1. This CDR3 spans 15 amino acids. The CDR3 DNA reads TGCGCCAGCAGCTTGGGCGGGGGATCCTACAATGAGCAGTTCTTC. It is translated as CASSLGGGSYNEQFF.

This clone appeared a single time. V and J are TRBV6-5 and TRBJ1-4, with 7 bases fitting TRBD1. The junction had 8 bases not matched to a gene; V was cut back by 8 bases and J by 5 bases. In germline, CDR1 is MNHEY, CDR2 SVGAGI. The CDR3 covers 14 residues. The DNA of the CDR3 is TGTGCCAGCCGATTGACAGGGTTCAATGAAAAACTGTTTTTT. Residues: CASRLTGFNEKLFF.

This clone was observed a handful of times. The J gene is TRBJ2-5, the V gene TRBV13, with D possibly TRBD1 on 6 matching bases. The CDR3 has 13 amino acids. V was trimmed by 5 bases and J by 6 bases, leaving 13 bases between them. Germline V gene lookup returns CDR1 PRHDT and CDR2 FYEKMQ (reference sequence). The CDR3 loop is CASSDQQGQTQYF. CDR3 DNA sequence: TGTGCCAGCAGCGACCAACAGGGCCAGACCCAGTACTTC.

In nucleotides, the CDR3 is TGCGCCAGCAGCCAGGCTGGTATCTCTGGAAACACCATATATTTT. It encodes CASSQAGISGNTIYF. V is TRBV4-1 and J is TRBJ1-3, with no clear D. Germline V gives CDR1 MGHRA, CDR2 YSYEKL. V gave up 3 bases and J gave up 0 bases, with 9 bases separating them. The CDR3 has 15 residues.

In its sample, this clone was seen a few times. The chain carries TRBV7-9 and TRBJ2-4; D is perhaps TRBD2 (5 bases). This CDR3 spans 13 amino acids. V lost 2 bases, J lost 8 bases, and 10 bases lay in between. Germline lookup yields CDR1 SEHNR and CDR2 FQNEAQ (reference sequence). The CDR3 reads CASSLRGRDIQYF. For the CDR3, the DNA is TGTGCCAGCAGCTTACGGGGTAGGGACATTCAGTACTTC. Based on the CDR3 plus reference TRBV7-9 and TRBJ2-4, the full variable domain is DTGVSQNPRHKITKRGQNVTFRCDPISEHNRLYWYRQTLGQGPEFLTYFQNEAQLEKSRLLSDRFSAERPKGSFSTLEIQRTEQGDSAMYLCASSLRGRDIQYFGAGTRLSVL.

The CDR3 bases are TGTGCCATCAGTGAGTCGTCTGGGGGCGGCATTCAGTACTTC. As protein: CAISESSGGGIQYF. The chain carries TRBV10-3 and TRBJ2-4; tentatively, D is TRBD1 (6 bases). This CDR3 region has 14 residues. In germline, CDR1 is ENHRY, CDR2 SYGVKD. The V end was cut by 0 bases, the J end by 9 bases, with 12 bases between.

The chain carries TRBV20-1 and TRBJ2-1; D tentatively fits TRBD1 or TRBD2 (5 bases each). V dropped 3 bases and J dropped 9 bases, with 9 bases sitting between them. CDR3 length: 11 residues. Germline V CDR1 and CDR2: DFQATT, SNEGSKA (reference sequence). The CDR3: CSARERGEQFF. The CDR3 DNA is TGCAGTGCTAGGGAGAGGGGTGAGCAGTTCTTC.

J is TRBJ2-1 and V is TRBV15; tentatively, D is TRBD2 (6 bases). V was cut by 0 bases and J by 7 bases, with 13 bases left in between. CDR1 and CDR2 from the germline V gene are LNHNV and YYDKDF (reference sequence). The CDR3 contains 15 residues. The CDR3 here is CATSRDRGNGNEQFF. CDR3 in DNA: TGTGCCACCAGCAGAGATCGGGGGAATGGGAATGAGCAGTTCTTC.

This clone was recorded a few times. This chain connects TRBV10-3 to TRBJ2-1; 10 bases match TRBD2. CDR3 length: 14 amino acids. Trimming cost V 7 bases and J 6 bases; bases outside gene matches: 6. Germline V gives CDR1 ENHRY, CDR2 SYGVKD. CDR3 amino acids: CAIKSGRAFNEQFF. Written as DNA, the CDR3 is TGTGCCATCAAAAGCGGGAGGGCCTTCAATGAGCAGTTCTTC.